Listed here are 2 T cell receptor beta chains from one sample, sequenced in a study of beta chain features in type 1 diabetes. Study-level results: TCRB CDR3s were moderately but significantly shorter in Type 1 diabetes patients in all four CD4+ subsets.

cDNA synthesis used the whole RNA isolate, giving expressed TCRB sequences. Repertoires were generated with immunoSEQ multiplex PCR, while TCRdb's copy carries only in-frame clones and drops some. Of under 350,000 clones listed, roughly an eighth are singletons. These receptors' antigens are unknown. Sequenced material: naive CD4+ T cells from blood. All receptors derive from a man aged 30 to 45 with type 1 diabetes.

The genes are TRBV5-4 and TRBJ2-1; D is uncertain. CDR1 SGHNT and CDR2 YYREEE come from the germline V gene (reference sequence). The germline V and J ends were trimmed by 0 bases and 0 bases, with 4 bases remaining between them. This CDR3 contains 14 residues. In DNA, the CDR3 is TGTGCCAGCAGCTTGGTCGGCTCCTACAATGAGCAGTTCTTC. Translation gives CASSLVGSYNEQFF.

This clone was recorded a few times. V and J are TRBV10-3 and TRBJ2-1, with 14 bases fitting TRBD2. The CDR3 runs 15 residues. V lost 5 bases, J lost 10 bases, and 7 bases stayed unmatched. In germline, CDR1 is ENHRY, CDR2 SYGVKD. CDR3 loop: CAISRLAGGPEEQFF. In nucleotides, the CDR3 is TGTGCCATCAGTCGACTAGCGGGAGGGCCGGAGGAGCAGTTCTTC.